The 26 T cell receptor beta chains below were found in one sample sequenced in a study of CD8+ T cells in alopecia areata. Extracted from the samples, RNA was reverse transcribed into cDNA to serve as the sequencing template. Generated by immunoSEQ multiplex PCR, the TCRdb table keeps only in-frame clones and is missing some. The table shows about 91,000 clones, with about 45% occurring only once. Sequencing was done on a sample of CD4+ T cells sorted from blood. Receptor source: a human donor with alopecia areata.

The V and J genes are TRBV5-4 and TRBJ2-1, with no clear D. V lost 0 bases and J 0 bases, leaving 10 bases between the germline ends. CDR1 is SGHNT, CDR2 YYREEE, per germline (reference sequence). The CDR3 contains 16 residues. The DNA for the CDR3 is TGTGCCAGCAGCTTGGGGGGTATCAGCTCCTACAATGAGCAGTTCTTC. This sequence encodes CASSLGGISSYNEQFF.

This clone showed up just a few times. This sequence joins TRBV29-1 and TRBJ2-7, with D possibly matching TRBD2 (6 bases). Germline CDR1 SQVTM, CDR2 ANQGSEA. V was trimmed by 4 bases and J by 6 bases, leaving 13 bases between them. CDR3 length: 12 amino acids. The CDR3 loop is CSVVRVGGEQYF. The CDR3 DNA reads as TGCAGCGTTGTGCGGGTGGGGGGCGAGCAGTACTTC.

The rearrangement joins TRBV5-1 to TRBJ1-6; possibly TRBD1 for D (6 bases). The length of the CDR3 is 14 residues. V shed 4 bases and J shed 4 bases, with 9 bases lying between them. Germline values: CDR1 SGHRS, CDR2 YFSETQ. CDR3 amino acids: CASSRDKYNSPLHF. The CDR3 DNA sequence: TGCGCCAGCAGCCGGGACAAATATAATTCACCCCTCCACTTT.

The rearrangement links TRBV29-1 to TRBJ1-1; D is undetermined. Germline V gene data show CDR1 as SQVTM and CDR2 as ANQGSEA. CDR3 length: 12 amino acids. Trimming left V 3 bases short and J 4 bases short, with 9 bases between. As DNA, the CDR3 is TGCAGCGTTGACTGGGTTGGCACTGAAGCTTTCTTT. Amino acid sequence: CSVDWVGTEAFF.

This clone is classed as medium-sized. This chain uses TRBV19 with TRBJ1-5, with D possibly TRBD1 on 5 matching bases. The germline V and J ends were trimmed by 8 bases and 1 base, with 12 bases remaining between them. The CDR3 is made up of 14 amino acids. Germline V gives CDR1 LNHDA, CDR2 SQIVND (reference sequence). The chain's CDR3 is CASRRSGSNQPQHF. The CDR3 DNA reads TGTGCCAGTCGGAGGTCAGGGAGCAATCAGCCCCAGCATTTT.

This clone was detected many times. The chain recombines TRBV7-9 with TRBJ2-6; D may be TRBD1 (5 bases). Deletions cut 3 bases from V and 5 bases from J, with 11 bases between. Germline CDR1 is SEHNR and CDR2 is FQNEAQ (reference sequence). CDR3 length: 15 amino acids. The CDR3 DNA follows: TGTGCCAGCAGCTTGGACACTATCCGGGCCAACGTCCTGACTTTC. As protein: CASSLDTIRANVLTF.

To note about this clone: The sample has other DNA sequences that encode this CDR3 too. The genes are TRBV20-1 and TRBJ2-5, with unresolved D. The CDR3 has 11 amino acids. The germline CDR1 and CDR2 sequences are DFQATT and SNEGSKA (reference sequence). V was cut by 5 bases and J by 0 bases, with 4 bases left in between. The CDR3 DNA sequence: TGCAGTGCTCAACACCAAGAGACCCAGTACTTC. Encoded protein: CSAQHQETQYF.

This chain joins TRBV4-1 and TRBJ1-5, with D hard to call. CDR1 MGHRA and CDR2 YSYEKL come from the germline V gene. The V end lost 4 bases, the J end lost 3 bases, and 10 bases lay between the germline ends. This CDR3 has 14 residues. This CDR3 is CASSRWGNNQPQHF. CDR3 DNA: TGCGCCAGCAGCCGCTGGGGAAACAATCAGCCCCAGCATTTT.

The chain joins TRBV29-1 to TRBJ2-1; 11 bases fit TRBD2. The J segment lost 9 bases and the V segment lost 0 bases, leaving 4 bases of the junction unmatched. Germline CDR1 reads SQVTM; CDR2 reads ANQGSEA. This CDR3 is 14 amino acids long. CDR3: CSVEDSGRAGEQFF. Written as DNA, the CDR3 is TGCAGCGTTGAAGATAGCGGGAGGGCCGGTGAGCAGTTCTTC.

The genes are TRBV7-2 and TRBJ2-1; 12 bases fit TRBD2. The J segment lost 9 bases and the V segment lost 5 bases, leaving 11 bases of the junction unmatched. This CDR3 is 16 amino acids long. Germline V gene sequence: CDR1 SGHTA, CDR2 FQGNSA. CDR3 residues: CASSPLRLAGASEQFF. In DNA, the CDR3 is TGTGCCAGCAGCCCCCTACGACTAGCGGGAGCGTCTGAGCAGTTCTTC.

The chain has TRBV5-1 and TRBJ2-2; D may be TRBD2 (6 bases). From germline, CDR1 is SGHRS and CDR2 YFSETQ. The V end was cut by 5 bases, the J end by 1 base, with 6 bases between. The CDR3 spans 13 residues. The CDR3, as DNA: TGCGCCAGCAGAGCGGGGAACACCGGGGAGCTGTTTTTT. Protein sequence: CASRAGNTGELFF.

The rearrangement joins TRBV4-3 to TRBJ2-3; no clear D gene. The CDR3 length is 13 residues. Trimming cost V 0 bases and J 6 bases, with 7 bases left between them. Germline values: CDR1 LGHNA, CDR2 YSLEER. This CDR3 is CASSQESVDTQYF. The CDR3 nucleotides read TGCGCCAGCAGCCAAGAGAGCGTGGATACGCAGTATTTT.

This clone was observed a few times. The chain is built from TRBV4-2 and TRBJ2-1, with 13 positions matching TRBD2. The CDR3 has 14 residues. Germline V gene sequence: CDR1 LGHNA, CDR2 YNFKEQ. With 0 bases clipped from V and 10 bases from J, the junction kept 0 bases outside the gene matches. Here the CDR3 DNA reads TGTGCCAGCAGCCAAGAACTAGCGGGGGGGGAGCAGTTCTTC. It encodes CASSQELAGGEQFF.

The chain recombines TRBV7-9 with TRBJ1-1; D not certain. The CDR3 has 13 residues. Germline-derived CDR1 and CDR2 are SEHNR and FQNEAQ (reference sequence). V was cut by 3 bases and J by 6 bases, with 11 bases left in between. The chain's CDR3 is CASSFDILAEAFF. The CDR3, as DNA: TGTGCCAGCAGCTTCGACATCCTGGCTGAAGCTTTCTTT.

CDR3: CSAGDREETQYF. CDR3 DNA sequence: TGCAGCGCCGGGGACCGCGAAGAGACCCAGTACTTC. This chain joins TRBV29-1 and TRBJ2-5; either TRBD1 or TRBD2 may fit D (5 bases each). Germline V gives CDR1 SQVTM, CDR2 ANQGSEA. V dropped 7 bases and J dropped 3 bases, with 12 bases sitting between them. This CDR3 region has 12 residues.

The chain joins TRBV29-1 to TRBJ2-3; 7 bases map to TRBD1. Trimming at V came to 7 bases and at J to 0 bases, leaving 7 bases not matched to a gene. The CDR3 loop spans 14 amino acids. Per germline, CDR1 SQVTM and CDR2 ANQGSEA. The CDR3 loop reads CSGRRGQSTDTQYF. The CDR3 nucleotides read TGCAGCGGCCGACGGGGACAGAGCACAGATACGCAGTATTTT.

This rearrangement joins TRBV29-1 to TRBJ1-1, with D possibly TRBD1 on 5 matching bases. Germline CDR1 SQVTM, CDR2 ANQGSEA. V was cut by 6 bases and J by 2 bases, with 7 bases left in between. This CDR3 spans 11 amino acids. The CDR3 DNA reads TGCAGCGTGACAGCAAACACTGAAGCTTTCTTT. The encoded protein is CSVTANTEAFF.

J is TRBJ1-5 and V is TRBV4-2, with D uncertain. This CDR3 is 13 amino acids long. Germline values: CDR1 LGHNA, CDR2 YNFKEQ. V was pared by 0 bases and J by 7 bases, with 7 bases between. The CDR3 reads CASSQETRQPQHF. The CDR3 nucleotides read TGTGCCAGCAGCCAAGAAACCCGACAGCCCCAGCATTTT.

This clone was counted only a few times. This chain connects TRBV18 to TRBJ2-3; D uncertain. The CDR3 is 14 residues long. Germline-derived CDR1 and CDR2 are KGHSH and LQKENI. Trimming cost V 4 bases and J 0 bases, with 8 bases left between them. The DNA for the CDR3 is TGTGCCAGCTCACGAGCGACTAGCACAGATACGCAGTATTTT. Its translation is CASSRATSTDTQYF.

This chain joins TRBV7-2 and TRBJ2-1; D is uncertain. CDR1 and CDR2 from the germline V gene are SGHTA and FQGNSA. The CDR3 loop spans 12 amino acids. Trimming cost V 5 bases and J 10 bases, with 12 bases left between them. The CDR3 DNA reads TGTGCCAGCAGCCCCCTCGGGCAAGAGCAGTTCTTC. Protein: CASSPLGQEQFF.

This clone has a handful of counts. The chain carries TRBV18 and TRBJ2-1, with D possibly matching TRBD1 (6 bases). The CDR3 totals 16 residues. V dropped 3 bases and J dropped 0 bases, with 12 bases sitting between them. Germline lookup yields CDR1 KGHSH and CDR2 LQKENI. The CDR3 coding sequence is TGTGCCAGCTCACCGAACCAGGGGAGCTCCTACAATGAGCAGTTCTTC. Translating it yields CASSPNQGSSYNEQFF.

The chain employs TRBV27 and TRBJ2-7; no reliable D call. V dropped 2 bases and J dropped 3 bases, with 8 bases sitting between them. Germline loops: CDR1 MNHEY, CDR2 SMNVEV (reference sequence). The CDR3 consists of 13 residues. The CDR3 protein is CASSLERNYEQYF. CDR3 coding DNA: TGTGCCAGCAGTTTAGAACGGAACTACGAGCAGTACTTC.

The CDR3: CASSLVGAHEQYF. The CDR3 DNA reads TGTGCCAGCAGCTTGGTGGGGGCTCATGAGCAGTACTTC. The rearrangement uses TRBV7-2 and TRBJ2-7, with D perhaps matching TRBD1 (6 bases). Per the germline V gene, CDR1 is SGHTA and CDR2 is FQGNSA. The CDR3 length is 13 residues. Trimming took 3 bases from V and 7 from J, leaving 13 bases between them.

The V and J genes are TRBV29-1 and TRBJ2-5; D is unclear. V was shortened by 1 base and J by 5 bases, with 11 bases between the two germline ends. This CDR3 has 13 residues. Germline CDR1 is SQVTM and CDR2 is ANQGSEA. CDR3 region: CSVEGPDGETQYF. CDR3 coding DNA: TGCAGCGTTGAAGGACCCGACGGCGAGACCCAGTACTTC.

The chain links TRBV18 to TRBJ2-3, with 10 positions matching TRBD1. This CDR3 contains 15 residues. CDR1 is KGHSH, CDR2 LQKENI, per germline. Trimming removed 3 bases from V and 6 bases from J; junction bases left unmatched: 6. The CDR3 region is CASSPGTGAMDTQYF. The DNA of the CDR3 is TGTGCCAGCTCACCCGGGACAGGGGCGATGGATACGCAGTATTTT.

The V and J genes are TRBV9 and TRBJ2-1, with D unclear. Per the germline V gene, CDR1 is SGDLS and CDR2 is YYNGEE. The CDR3 consists of 15 residues. Trimming removed 4 bases from V and 0 bases from J, with 11 bases in between. For the CDR3, the DNA is TGTGCCAGCAGCTTCGACGTAGGCTCCTACAATGAGCAGTTCTTC. Protein sequence: CASSFDVGSYNEQFF.